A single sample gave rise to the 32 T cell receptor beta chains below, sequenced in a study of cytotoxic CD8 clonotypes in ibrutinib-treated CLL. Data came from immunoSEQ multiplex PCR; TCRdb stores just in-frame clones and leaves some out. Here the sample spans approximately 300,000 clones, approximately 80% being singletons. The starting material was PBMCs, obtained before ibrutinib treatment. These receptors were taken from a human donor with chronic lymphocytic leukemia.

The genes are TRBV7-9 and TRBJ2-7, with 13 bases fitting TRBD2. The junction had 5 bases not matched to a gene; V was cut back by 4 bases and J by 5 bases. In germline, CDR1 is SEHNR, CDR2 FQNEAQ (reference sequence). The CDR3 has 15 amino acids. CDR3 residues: CASSSGLAGVHEQYF. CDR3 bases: TGTGCCAGCAGCTCAGGACTAGCGGGAGTCCACGAGCAGTACTTC.

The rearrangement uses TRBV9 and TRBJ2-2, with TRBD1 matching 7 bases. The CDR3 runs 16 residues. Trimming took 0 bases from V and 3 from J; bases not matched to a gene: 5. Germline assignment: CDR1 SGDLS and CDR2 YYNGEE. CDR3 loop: CASSVGQGAYTGELFF. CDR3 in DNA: TGTGCCAGCAGCGTAGGACAGGGAGCGTACACCGGGGAGCTGTTTTTT.

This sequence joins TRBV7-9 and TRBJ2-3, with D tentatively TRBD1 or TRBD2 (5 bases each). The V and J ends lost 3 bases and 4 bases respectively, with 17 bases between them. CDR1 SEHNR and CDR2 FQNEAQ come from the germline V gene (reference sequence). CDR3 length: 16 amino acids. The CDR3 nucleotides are TGTGCCAGCAGCTTCGAGGGGTGGACGGACGCAGATACGCAGTATTTT. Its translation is CASSFEGWTDADTQYF.

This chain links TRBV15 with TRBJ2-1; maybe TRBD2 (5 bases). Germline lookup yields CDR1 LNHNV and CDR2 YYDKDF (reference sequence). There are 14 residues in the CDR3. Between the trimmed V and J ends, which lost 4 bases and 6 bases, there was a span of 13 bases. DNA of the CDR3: TGTGCCACCAGCACCACGGGGAGAGGCAATGAGCAGTTCTTC. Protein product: CATSTTGRGNEQFF. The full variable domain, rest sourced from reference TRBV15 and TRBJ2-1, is DAMVIQNPRYQVTQFGKPVTLSCSQTLNHNVMYWYQQKSSQAPKLLFHYYDKDFNNEADTPDNFQSRRPNTSFCFLDIRSPGLGDTAMYLCATSTTGRGNEQFFGPGTRLTVL.

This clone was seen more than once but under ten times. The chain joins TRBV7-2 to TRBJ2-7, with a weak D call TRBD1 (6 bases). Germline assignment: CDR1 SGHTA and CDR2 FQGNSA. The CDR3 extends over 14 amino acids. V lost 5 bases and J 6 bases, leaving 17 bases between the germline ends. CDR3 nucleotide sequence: TGTGCCAGCAGCCGGGACATAGCAACATCCGAGCAGTACTTC. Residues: CASSRDIATSEQYF.

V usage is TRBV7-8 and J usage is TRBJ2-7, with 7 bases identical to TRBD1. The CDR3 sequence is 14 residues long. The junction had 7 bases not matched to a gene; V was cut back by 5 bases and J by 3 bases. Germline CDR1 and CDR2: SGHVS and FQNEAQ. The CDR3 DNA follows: TGTGCCAGCAGCCTGACAGGGAATTACTACGAGCAGTACTTC. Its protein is CASSLTGNYYEQYF.

CDR3 sequence: CASSSTTGQGSYEQYF. In DNA, the CDR3 is TGTGCCAGCAGCTCTACGACGGGACAGGGGTCCTACGAGCAGTACTTC. The chain links TRBV7-9 to TRBJ2-7; 10 bases map to TRBD1. V gave up 4 bases and J gave up 1 base; unmatched junction bases: 7. Germline V gives CDR1 SEHNR, CDR2 FQNEAQ (reference sequence). This CDR3 spans 16 amino acids. Supplemented by reference TRBV7-9 and TRBJ2-7, the full variable domain reads DTGVSQNPRHKITKRGQNVTFRCDPISEHNRLYWYRQTLGQGPEFLTYFQNEAQLEKSRLLSDRFSAERPKGSFSTLEIQRTEQGDSAMYLCASSSTTGQGSYEQYFGPGTRLTVT.

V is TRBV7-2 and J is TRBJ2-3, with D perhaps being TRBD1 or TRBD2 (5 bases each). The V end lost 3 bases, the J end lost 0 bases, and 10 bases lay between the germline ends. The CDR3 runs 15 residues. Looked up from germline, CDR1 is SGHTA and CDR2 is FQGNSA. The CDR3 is CASSFGGTSTDTQYF. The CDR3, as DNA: TGTGCCAGCAGCTTTGGGGGAACTAGCACAGATACGCAGTATTTT.

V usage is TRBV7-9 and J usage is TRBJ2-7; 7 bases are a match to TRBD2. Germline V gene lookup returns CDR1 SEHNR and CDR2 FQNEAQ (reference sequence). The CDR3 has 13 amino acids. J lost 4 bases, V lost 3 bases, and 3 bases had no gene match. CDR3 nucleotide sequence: TGTGCCAGCAGCTTGGGGGGGAAATACGAGCAGTACTTC. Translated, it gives CASSLGGKYEQYF. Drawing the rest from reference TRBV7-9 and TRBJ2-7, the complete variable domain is DTGVSQNPRHKITKRGQNVTFRCDPISEHNRLYWYRQTLGQGPEFLTYFQNEAQLEKSRLLSDRFSAERPKGSFSTLEIQRTEQGDSAMYLCASSLGGKYEQYFGPGTRLTVT.

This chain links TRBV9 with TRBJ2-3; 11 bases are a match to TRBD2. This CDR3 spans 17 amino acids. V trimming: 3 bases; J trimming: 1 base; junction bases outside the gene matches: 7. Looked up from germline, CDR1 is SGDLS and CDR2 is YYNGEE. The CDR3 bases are TGTGCCAGCAGCGGGATACTAGCGGGAGTCGGCACAGATACGCAGTATTTT. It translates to CASSGILAGVGTDTQYF.

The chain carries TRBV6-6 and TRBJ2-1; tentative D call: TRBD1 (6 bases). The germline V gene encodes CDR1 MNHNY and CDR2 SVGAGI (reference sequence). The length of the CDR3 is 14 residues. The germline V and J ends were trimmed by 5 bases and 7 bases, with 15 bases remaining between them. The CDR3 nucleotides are TGTGCCAGCAGTAAACAGGGTCCACAGAATGAGCAGTTCTTC. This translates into CASSKQGPQNEQFF.

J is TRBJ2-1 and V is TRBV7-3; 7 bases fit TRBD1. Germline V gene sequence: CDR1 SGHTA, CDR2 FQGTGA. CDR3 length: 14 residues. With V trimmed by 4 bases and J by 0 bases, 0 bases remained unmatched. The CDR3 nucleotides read TGTGCCAGCAGCTGGACAGGCTCCTACAATGAGCAGTTCTTC. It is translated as CASSWTGSYNEQFF.

CDR3 residues: CSVDTGTGGLKGNIQYF. The CDR3 coding sequence is TGCAGCGTGGACACCGGGACAGGGGGTTTGAAAGGAAACATTCAGTACTTC. V usage is TRBV29-1 and J usage is TRBJ2-4; TRBD1 matches at 11 bases. The trim removed 6 bases at V and 6 bases at J, leaving 16 bases unmatched. The CDR3 has 17 amino acids. Germline V CDR1 and CDR2: SQVTM, ANQGSEA.

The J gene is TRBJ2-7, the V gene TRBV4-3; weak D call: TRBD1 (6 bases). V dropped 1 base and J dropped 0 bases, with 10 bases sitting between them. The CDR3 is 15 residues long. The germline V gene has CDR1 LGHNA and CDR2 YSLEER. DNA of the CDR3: TGCGCCAGCAGCCAAGGGTCCAGGGGCTCCTACGAGCAGTACTTC. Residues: CASSQGSRGSYEQYF.

The CDR3 here is CASSLLGEGYNEQFF. CDR3 nucleotide sequence: TGTGCCAGCAGTTTGTTGGGGGAGGGATACAATGAGCAGTTCTTC. The chain has TRBV28 and TRBJ2-1; 7 bases line up with TRBD2. J gave up 4 bases and V 3 bases, and 6 bases lay outside the gene matches. Germline CDR1 is MDHEN and CDR2 is SYDVKM. The length of the CDR3 is 15 residues.

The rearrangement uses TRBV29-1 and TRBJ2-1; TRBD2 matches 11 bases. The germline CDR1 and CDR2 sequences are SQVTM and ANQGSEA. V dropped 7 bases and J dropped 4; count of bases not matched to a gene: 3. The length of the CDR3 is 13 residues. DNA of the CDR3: TGCAGCGACGGGACTAGCGGATACAATGAGCAGTTCTTC. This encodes CSDGTSGYNEQFF.

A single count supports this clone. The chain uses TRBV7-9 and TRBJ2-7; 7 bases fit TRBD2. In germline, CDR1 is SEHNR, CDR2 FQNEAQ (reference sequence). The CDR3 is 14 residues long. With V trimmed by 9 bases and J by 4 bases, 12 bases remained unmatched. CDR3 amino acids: CASIPGAGLYEQYF. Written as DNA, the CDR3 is TGTGCCAGTATCCCTGGAGCGGGATTGTACGAGCAGTACTTC.

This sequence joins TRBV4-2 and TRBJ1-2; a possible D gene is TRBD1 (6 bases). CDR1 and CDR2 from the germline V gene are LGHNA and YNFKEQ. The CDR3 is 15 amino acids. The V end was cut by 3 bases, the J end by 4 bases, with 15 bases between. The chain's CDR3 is CASSHDRDTLYGYTF. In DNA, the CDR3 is TGTGCCAGCAGCCACGACCGGGACACACTCTATGGCTACACCTTC.

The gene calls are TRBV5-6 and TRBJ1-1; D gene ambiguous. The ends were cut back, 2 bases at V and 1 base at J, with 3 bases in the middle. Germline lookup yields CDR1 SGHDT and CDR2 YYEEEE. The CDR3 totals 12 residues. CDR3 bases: TGTGCCAGCAGCTTTGAGAACACTGAAGCTTTCTTT. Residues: CASSFENTEAFF.

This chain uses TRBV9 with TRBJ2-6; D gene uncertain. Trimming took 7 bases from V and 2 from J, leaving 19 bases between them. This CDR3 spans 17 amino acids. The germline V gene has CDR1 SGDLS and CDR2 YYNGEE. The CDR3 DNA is TGTGCCAGCCAGGAGCAGCCTGAAACCCCTGGGGCCAACGTCCTGACTTTC. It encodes CASQEQPETPGANVLTF.

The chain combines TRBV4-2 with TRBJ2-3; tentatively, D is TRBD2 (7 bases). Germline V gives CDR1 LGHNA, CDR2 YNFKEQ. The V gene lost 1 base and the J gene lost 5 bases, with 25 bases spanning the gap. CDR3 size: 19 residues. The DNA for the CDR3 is TGTGCCAGCAGCCAAGCCACGCGGGGGCGGGGAGGGCCAGGAGATACGCAGTATTTT. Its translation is CASSQATRGRGGPGDTQYF.

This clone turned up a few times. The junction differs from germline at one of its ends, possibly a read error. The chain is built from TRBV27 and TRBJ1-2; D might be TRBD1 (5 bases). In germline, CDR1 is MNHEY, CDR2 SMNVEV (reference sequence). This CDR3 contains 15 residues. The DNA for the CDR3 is TGTGCCAGCAGTTTGGTTTATGGGCAGGGCTATAGCTACACCTTC. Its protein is CASSLVYGQGYSYTF.

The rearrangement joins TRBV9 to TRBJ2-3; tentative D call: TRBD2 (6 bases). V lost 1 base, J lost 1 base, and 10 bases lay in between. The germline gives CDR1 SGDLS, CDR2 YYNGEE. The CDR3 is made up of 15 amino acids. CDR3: CASSVSPSGTDTQYF. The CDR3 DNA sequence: TGTGCCAGCAGCGTATCCCCTAGCGGCACAGATACGCAGTATTTT.

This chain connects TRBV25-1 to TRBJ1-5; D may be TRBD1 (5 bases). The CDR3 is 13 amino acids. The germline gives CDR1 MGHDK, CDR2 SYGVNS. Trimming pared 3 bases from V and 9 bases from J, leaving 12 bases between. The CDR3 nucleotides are TGTGCCAGCAGTGACGGGACCTTCGGGCCCCAGCATTTT. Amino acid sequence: CASSDGTFGPQHF.

CDR3 in amino acids: CASREQIGGGYTF. The CDR3 DNA sequence: TGTGCCAGCAGAGAACAGATCGGGGGTGGCTACACCTTC. The gene calls are TRBV25-1 and TRBJ1-2, with D perhaps matching TRBD1 (5 bases). V was clipped by 6 bases and J by 7 bases, with 15 bases between them. The germline V gene encodes CDR1 MGHDK and CDR2 SYGVNS. The CDR3 loop spans 13 amino acids.

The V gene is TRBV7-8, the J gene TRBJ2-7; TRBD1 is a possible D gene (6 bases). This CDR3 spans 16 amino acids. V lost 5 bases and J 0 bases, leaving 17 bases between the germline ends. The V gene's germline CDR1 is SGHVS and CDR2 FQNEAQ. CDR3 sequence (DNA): TGTGCCAGCAGCCAAGACAGGAAACGCAGCTCCTACGAGCAGTACTTC. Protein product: CASSQDRKRSSYEQYF.

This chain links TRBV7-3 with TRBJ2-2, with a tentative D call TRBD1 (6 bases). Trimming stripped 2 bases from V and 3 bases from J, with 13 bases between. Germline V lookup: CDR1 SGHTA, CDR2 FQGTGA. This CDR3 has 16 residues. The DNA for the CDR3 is TGTGCCAGCAGCTTACTGGGCAGGGGTGACACCGGGGAGCTGTTTTTT. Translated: CASSLLGRGDTGELFF. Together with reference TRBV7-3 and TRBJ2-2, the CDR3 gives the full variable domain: GAGVSQTPSNKVTEKGKYVELRCDPISGHTALYWYRQSLGQGPEFLIYFQGTGAADDSGLPNDRFFAVRPEGSVSTLKIQRTERGDSAVYLCASSLLGRGDTGELFFGEGSRLTVL.

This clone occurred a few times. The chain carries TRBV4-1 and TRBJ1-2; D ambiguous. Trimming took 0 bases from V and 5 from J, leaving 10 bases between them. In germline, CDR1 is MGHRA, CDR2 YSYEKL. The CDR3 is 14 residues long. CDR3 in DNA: TGCGCCAGCAGCCAAGATCCGAATCTATATGGCTACACCTTC. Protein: CASSQDPNLYGYTF.

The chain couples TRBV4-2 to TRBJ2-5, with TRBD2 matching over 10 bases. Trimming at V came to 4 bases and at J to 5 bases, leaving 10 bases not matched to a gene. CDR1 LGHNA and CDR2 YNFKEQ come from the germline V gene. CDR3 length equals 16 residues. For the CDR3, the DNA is TGTGCCAGCAGCCCCGCCTACGGACTAGCGGTGGAGACCCAGTACTTC. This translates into CASSPAYGLAVETQYF.

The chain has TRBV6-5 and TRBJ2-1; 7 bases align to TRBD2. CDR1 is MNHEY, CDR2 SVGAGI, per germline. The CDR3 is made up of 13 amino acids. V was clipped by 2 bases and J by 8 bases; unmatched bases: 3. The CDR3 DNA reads TGTGCCAGCAGTTACACTAGCGACGATGAGCAGTTCTTC. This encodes CASSYTSDDEQFF.

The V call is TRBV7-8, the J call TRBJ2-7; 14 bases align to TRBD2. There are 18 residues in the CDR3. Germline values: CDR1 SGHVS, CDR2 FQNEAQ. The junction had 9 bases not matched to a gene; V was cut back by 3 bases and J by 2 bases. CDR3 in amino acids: CASSFTLGLAGVAYEQYF. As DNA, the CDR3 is TGTGCCAGCAGCTTTACGTTGGGACTAGCGGGAGTTGCCTACGAGCAGTACTTC. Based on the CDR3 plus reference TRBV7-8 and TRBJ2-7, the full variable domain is GAGVSQSPRYKVAKRGQDVALRCDPISGHVSLFWYQQALGQGPEFLTYFQNEAQLDKSGLPSDRFFAERPEGSVSTLKIQRTQQEDSAVYLCASSFTLGLAGVAYEQYFGPGTRLTVT.

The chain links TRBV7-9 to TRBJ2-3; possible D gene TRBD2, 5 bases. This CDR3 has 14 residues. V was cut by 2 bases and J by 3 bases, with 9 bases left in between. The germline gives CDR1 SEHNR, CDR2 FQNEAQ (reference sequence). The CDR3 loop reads CASSLLPGTDTQYF. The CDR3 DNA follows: TGTGCCAGCAGCTTACTACCGGGAACAGATACGCAGTATTTT.